The 9 T cell receptor beta chains presented below share a single source sample, sequenced in a study of shared clonotypes between healthy human individuals. CD8 cells regarded as naive lacked CD45RO, were positively chosen for CCR7, and omitted terminally differentiated effector memory CD45RA+ cells. Sequenced by immunoSEQ multiplex PCR; TCRdb stores in-frame clones only, minus some. This sample has 700,000 to 950,000 clones, with 95% to 97% found just once. Sequenced: naive CD8+ T cells sorted from blood. The receptor set was obtained from a man aged 30-40 years in good health.

The V and J genes are TRBV2 and TRBJ2-3, with a possible D match to TRBD2 (7 bases). The V gene lost 6 bases and the J gene lost 2 bases, with 15 bases spanning the gap. Germline V gene lookup returns CDR1 SNHLY and CDR2 FYNNEI. The CDR3 covers 15 residues. The chain's CDR3 is CASSQGTTDTDTQYF. Written as DNA, the CDR3 is TGTGCCAGCAGCCAGGGGACTACAGACACAGATACGCAGTATTTT.

This chain joins TRBV9 and TRBJ1-2; maybe TRBD1 (5 bases). V lost 0 bases to trimming and J lost 8 bases, with 20 bases between them. The V gene's germline CDR1 is SGDLS and CDR2 YYNGEE. The CDR3 extends over 16 amino acids. CDR3 in amino acids: CASSVAFQGVYRGYTF. The CDR3 DNA follows: TGTGCCAGCAGCGTAGCCTTTCAGGGAGTCTATCGAGGCTACACCTTC.

The V call is TRBV27, the J call TRBJ2-1; 9 nucleotides agree with TRBD1. V lost 5 bases to trimming and J lost 7 bases; unmatched junction nucleotides: 3. The CDR3 consists of 13 residues. Per germline, CDR1 MNHEY and CDR2 SMNVEV (reference sequence). The CDR3 sequence: CASSPDRGNEQFF. The CDR3 coding sequence is TGTGCCAGCAGTCCCGACAGGGGGAATGAGCAGTTCTTC.

The rearrangement uses TRBV7-9 and TRBJ1-1; 9 positions agree with TRBD1. Germline V gene lookup returns CDR1 SEHNR and CDR2 FQNEAQ (reference sequence). The CDR3 totals 17 residues. J gave up 1 base and V 5 bases, and 11 bases lay outside the gene matches. For the CDR3, the DNA is TGTGCCAGCAGCGGACCCCGGGACAGGGAAGGGAACACTGAAGCTTTCTTT. Protein product: CASSGPRDREGNTEAFF. The whole variable domain, remainder taken from reference TRBV7-9 and TRBJ1-1, is DTGVSQNPRHKITKRGQNVTFRCDPISEHNRLYWYRQTLGQGPEFLTYFQNEAQLEKSRLLSDRFSAERPKGSFSTLEIQRTEQGDSAMYLCASSGPRDREGNTEAFFGQGTRLTVV.

The sample holds one count of this clone. The genes are TRBV28 and TRBJ1-2; no clear D. Germline CDR1 and CDR2: MDHEN and SYDVKM. This CDR3 contains 14 residues. Trimming took off 2 bases at V and 7 bases at J, with 14 bases between the two ends. This chain's CDR3 is CASSLGPRGTGYTF. The CDR3 coding sequence is TGTGCCAGCAGTTTAGGGCCAAGAGGAACTGGCTACACCTTC.

V and J are TRBV10-3 and TRBJ2-3; maybe TRBD2 (6 bases). The CDR3 has 16 residues. Deletions cut 0 bases from V and 3 bases from J, with 13 bases between. Germline V lookup: CDR1 ENHRY, CDR2 SYGVKD. The CDR3 DNA reads as TGTGCCATCAGTGAGTCAATGTTAGCGGAAACAGATACGCAGTATTTT. The encoded protein is CAISESMLAETDTQYF.

The J gene is TRBJ2-7, the V gene TRBV11-2; D is unclear. The CDR3 sequence is 12 residues long. Germline V lookup: CDR1 SGHAT, CDR2 FQNNGV. The germline V and J ends were trimmed by 4 bases and 5 bases, with 9 bases remaining between them. This chain's CDR3 is CASSSSVDEQYF. The CDR3 nucleotides are TGTGCCAGCAGCTCCAGCGTAGACGAGCAGTACTTC.

The V gene is TRBV5-4, the J gene TRBJ2-5; D gene uncertain. Germline-derived CDR1 and CDR2 are SGHNT and YYREEE (reference sequence). The germline V and J ends were trimmed by 3 bases and 1 base, with 10 bases remaining between them. This CDR3 is 14 amino acids long. CDR3 sequence reads: CASSSDGLQETQYF. CDR3 nucleotide sequence: TGTGCCAGCAGCTCGGACGGGCTCCAAGAGACCCAGTACTTC.

This chain connects TRBV27 to TRBJ1-3; D is undetermined. Trimming took off 0 bases at V and 4 bases at J, with 7 bases between the two ends. Per the germline V gene, CDR1 is MNHEY and CDR2 is SMNVEV (reference sequence). The CDR3 consists of 14 residues. The CDR3 here is CASSLSRSGNTIYF. CDR3 DNA sequence: TGTGCCAGCAGTTTATCAAGGTCCGGAAACACCATATATTTT.